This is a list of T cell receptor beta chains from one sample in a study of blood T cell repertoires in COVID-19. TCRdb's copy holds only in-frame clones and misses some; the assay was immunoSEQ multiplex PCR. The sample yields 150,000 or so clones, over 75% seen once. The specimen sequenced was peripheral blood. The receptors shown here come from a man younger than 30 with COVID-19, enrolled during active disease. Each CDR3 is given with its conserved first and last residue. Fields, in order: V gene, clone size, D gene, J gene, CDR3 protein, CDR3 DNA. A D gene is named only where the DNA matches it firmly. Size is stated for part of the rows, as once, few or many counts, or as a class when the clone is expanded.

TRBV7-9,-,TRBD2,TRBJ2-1,CASSAGTSNNEQFF,TGTGCCAGCAGCGCCGGGACTAGCAACAATGAGCAGTTCTTC
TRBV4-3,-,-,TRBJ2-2,CASSKERASASNTGELFF,TGCGCCAGCAGCAAAGAGCGAGCTAGCGCATCGAACACCGGGGAGCTGTTTTTT
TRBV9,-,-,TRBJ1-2,CASSARGRRGGDGYTF,TGTGCCAGCAGCGCGCGGGGAAGGCGGGGAGGCGATGGCTACACCTTC
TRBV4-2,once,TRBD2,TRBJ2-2,CASSLPTSAPTGELFF,TGTGCCAGCAGCCTCCCTACTAGCGCCCCGACCGGGGAGCTGTTTTTT
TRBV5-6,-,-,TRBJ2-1,CASTLVTSGYNEQFF,TGTGCCAGCACCCTGGTGACATCCGGATACAATGAGCAGTTCTTC
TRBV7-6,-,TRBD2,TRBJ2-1,CASSLSSGRAFFGYNEQFF,TGTGCCAGCAGCTTATCCAGCGGGAGGGCCTTTTTCGGGTACAATGAGCAGTTCTTC
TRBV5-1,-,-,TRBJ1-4,CASSLAGGEKLFF,TGCGCCAGCAGCTTGGCCGGGGGTGAAAAACTGTTTTTT
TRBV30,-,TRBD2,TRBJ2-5,CAWSSPAGEVETQYF,TGTGCCTGGAGTAGTCCAGCGGGAGAGGTAGAGACCCAGTACTTC
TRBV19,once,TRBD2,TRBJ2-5,CASSGTSGQETQYF,TGTGCCAGTAGCGGGACTAGCGGCCAAGAGACCCAGTACTTC
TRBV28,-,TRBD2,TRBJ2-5,CASSSPLAEYQETQYF,TGTGCCAGCAGTTCCCCCCTAGCGGAGTACCAAGAGACCCAGTACTTC